Listed below are T cell receptor beta chains from one sample, sequenced in a study of T-cell reconstitution after alpha-beta-depleted transplantation in children. TCRdb reprocessed the PCR reads with MiXCR, giving one entry per CDR3 protein. The sample lists about a million distinct CDR3 sequences, roughly 31% occurring once. The material sequenced was PBMCs, mostly from graft donor cells, taken 360 days after TCRalphabeta/CD19-depleted stem cell transplant. These receptors came from a boy under two years old who had a stem cell transplant for SCID, so the T cells may come from the graft donor. Each CDR3 is given with its conserved first and last residue. D genes are given only for firm matches. A clone size is listed for some rows: how often the clone was seen (once, few, many), or a class if it is expanded.

V gene	CDR3 length	D gene	clone size	J gene	CDR3 DNA	CDR3 protein
TRBV5-6	17	.	.	TRBJ2-6	TGTGCCAGCAGCCTCCCCGGCAGGCACTCTGGGGCCAACGTCCTGACTTTC	CASSLPGRHSGANVLTF
TRBV27	15	.	.	TRBJ1-2	TGTGCCAGCAGTTTAAGCGGTCGACATAACTATGGCTACACCTTC	CASSLSGRHNYGYTF
TRBV7-3	15	TRBD2	once	TRBJ2-7	TGTGCCAGCAGCTTCGCGGCGGGGGGGCCCCACGAGCAGTACTTC	CASSFAAGGPHEQYF
TRBV29-1	11	.	.	TRBJ2-3	TGCAGCGTTGGGCCAGCAGATACGCAGTATTTT	CSVGPADTQYF
TRBV12-3/TRBV12-4	17	TRBD2	.	TRBJ2-1	TGTGCCAGCAGTTTGGGGATAAGCGGGGGGCACAACAATGAGCAGTTCTTC	CASSLGISGGHNNEQFF
TRBV2	12	.	.	TRBJ2-1	TGTGCCAGCAGTGAAACGGGTCTTACGAAGTTCTTC	CASSETGLTKFF
TRBV28	17	TRBD1	.	TRBJ2-5	TGTGCCAGCAGTCCCCCCCACTTGACAGGGGAGGTAGAGACCCAGTACTTC	CASSPPHLTGEVETQYF
TRBV20-1	11	.	few	TRBJ2-2	TGCAGTGCTAGAGAGGAGTCTAGCGTGTTTTTT	CSAREESSVFF
TRBV12-3/TRBV12-4	15	.	many	TRBJ2-7	TGTGCCAGCAGTTTCGGGCAGGGTAAGCGGTACGAGCAGTACTTC	CASSFGQGKRYEQYF
TRBV20-1	14	TRBD1	few	TRBJ1-5	TGCAGTGCTAGACAAACAGGGGAAAATCAGCCCCAGCATTTT	CSARQTGENQPQHF
TRBV20-1	15	TRBD2	.	TRBJ2-3	TGCAGCACCCAGAGGGCGGGAGATAACACAGATACGCAGTATTTT	CSTQRAGDNTDTQYF
TRBV20-1	15	.	few	TRBJ2-7	TGCAGTGCTAAAACAGGGAGTGGTGTCTCCTACGAGCAGTACTTC	CSAKTGSGVSYEQYF
TRBV5-1	13	TRBD2	.	TRBJ2-5	TGCGCCAGCCGACTAGCCAGCCAAGAGACCCAGTACTTC	CASRLASQETQYF
TRBV6-5	16	.	.	TRBJ1-6	TGTGCCAGCAGTTACTCGTTGGGGAAAGATAATTCACCCCTCCACTTT	CASSYSLGKDNSPLHF
TRBV5-1	15	.	.	TRBJ2-3	TGCGCCAGCAGCTTATTCCGCCTTGGGACAGATACGCAGTATTTT	CASSLFRLGTDTQYF
TRBV6-2/TRBV6-3	13	.	few	TRBJ1-5	TGTGCCAGCAGTTACGTTAGCAATCAGCCCCAGCATTTT	CASSYVSNQPQHF
TRBV5-1	18	TRBD2	.	TRBJ2-3	TGCGCCAGCAGCTCCTTTACGTATGGGCGGGGGGGCCCAGATACGCAGTATTTT	CASSSFTYGRGGPDTQYF
TRBV12-3/TRBV12-4	16	.	few	TRBJ2-1	TGTGCCAGCAGGACCCCCGGAGCGGGCGCTAACAATGAGCAGTTCTTC	CASRTPGAGANNEQFF
TRBV5-1	14	.	.	TRBJ2-1	TGCGCCAGCAGCCCCTCGGTGGGGGTGGCTGAGCAGTTCTTC	CASSPSVGVAEQFF
TRBV20-1	12	.	many	TRBJ2-5	TGCAGTGCTAGCGCTCCTCAACAGACCCAGTACTTC	CSASAPQQTQYF
TRBV4-2	16	.	few	TRBJ2-7	TGTGCCAGCAGCCAAGAAGGGCTCGGAGGGGCCTACGAGCAGTACTTC	CASSQEGLGGAYEQYF
TRBV5-1	15	TRBD2	.	TRBJ2-7	TGCGCCAGCAGGTGGAGCGGGGGAAAGTCCTACGAGCAGTACTTC	CASRWSGGKSYEQYF
TRBV10-2	15	TRBD2	.	TRBJ2-5	TGCGCCAGCAGTGAGTTCCGGGGGGGCCAGGAGACCCAGTACTTC	CASSEFRGGQETQYF
TRBV24-1	16	.	few	TRBJ2-6	TGTGCCACCAGTGACCCCTCCACACCCGGGGCCAACGTCCTGACTTTC	CATSDPSTPGANVLTF
TRBV6-2/TRBV6-3	13	.	.	TRBJ2-7	TGTGCCAGCAGTTACTCGAAGGAGTTCGAGCAGTACTTC	CASSYSKEFEQYF
TRBV12-3/TRBV12-4	16	.	many	TRBJ2-7	TGTGCCAGCAGTTTCGATCCGGGACACCTTTCCTACGAGCAGTACTTC	CASSFDPGHLSYEQYF
TRBV4-1	15	.	few	TRBJ2-7	TGCGCCAGCAGCCCACCGGAAGTGGCGGGCTACGAGCAGTACTTC	CASSPPEVAGYEQYF